Here is one T cell receptor beta chain with its context. The sample belongs to a study of blood T cell repertoires in COVID-19. Study context: Both acute and convalescent COVID-19 samples were obtained from the United States, Italy and Spain.

The CDR3 covers 15 residues. V lost 0 bases, J lost 3 bases, and 9 bases lay in between. Per the germline V gene, CDR1 is SGHTA and CDR2 is FQGTGA. In the original processing: The authors estimated nucleated cell counts from reference gene primer amplification. This table comes from immunoSEQ multiplex PCR, and its TCRdb copy is limited to in-frame clones, with some not included. The V and J calls and clone size are taken from that table; D and trimming were inferred from the DNA. Here the sample spans approximately 180,000 clones, 70% to 90% being singletons. The rearrangement joins TRBV7-3 to TRBJ2-1; D uncertain. The sequenced material came from peripheral blood. The receptor was derived from a man aged 60 to 69 with acute or convalescent COVID-19. This CDR3 reads CASSLTAGYYNEQFF. CDR3 nucleotides: TGTGCCAGCAGCTTAACGGCAGGATACTACAATGAGCAGTTCTTC.